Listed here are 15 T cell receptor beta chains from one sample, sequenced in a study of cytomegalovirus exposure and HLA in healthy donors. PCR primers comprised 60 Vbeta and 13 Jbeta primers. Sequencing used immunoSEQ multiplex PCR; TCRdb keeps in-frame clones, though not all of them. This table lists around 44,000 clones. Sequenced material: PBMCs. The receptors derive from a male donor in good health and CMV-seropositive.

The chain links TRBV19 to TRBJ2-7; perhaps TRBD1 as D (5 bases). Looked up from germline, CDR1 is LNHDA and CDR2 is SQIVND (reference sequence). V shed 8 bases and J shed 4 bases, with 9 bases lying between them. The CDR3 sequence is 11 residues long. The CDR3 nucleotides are TGTGCCAGTGGGAACAGGTACGAGCAGTACTTC. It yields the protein CASGNRYEQYF.

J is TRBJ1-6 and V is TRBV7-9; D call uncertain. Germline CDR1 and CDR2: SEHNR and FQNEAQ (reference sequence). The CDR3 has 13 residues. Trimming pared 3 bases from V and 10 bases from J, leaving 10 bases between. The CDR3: CASSFLMESPLHF. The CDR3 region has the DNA TGTGCCAGCAGCTTCCTCATGGAGTCACCCCTCCACTTT.

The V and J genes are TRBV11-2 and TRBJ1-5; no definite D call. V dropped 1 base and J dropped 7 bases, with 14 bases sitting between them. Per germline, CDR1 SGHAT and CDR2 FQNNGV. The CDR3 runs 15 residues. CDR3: CASSLVMGHTQPQHF. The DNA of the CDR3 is TGTGCCAGCAGCTTAGTGATGGGCCATACACAGCCCCAGCATTTT.

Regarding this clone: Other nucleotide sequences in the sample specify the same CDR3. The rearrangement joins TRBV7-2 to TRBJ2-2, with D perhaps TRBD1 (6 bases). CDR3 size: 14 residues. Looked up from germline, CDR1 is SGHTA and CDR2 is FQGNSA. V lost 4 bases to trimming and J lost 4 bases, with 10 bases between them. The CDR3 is CASSSGQTTGELFF. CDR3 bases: TGTGCCAGCAGCTCCGGACAGACCACCGGGGAGCTGTTTTTT. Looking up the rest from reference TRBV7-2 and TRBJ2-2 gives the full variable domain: GAGVSQSPSNKVTEKGKDVELRCDPISGHTALYWYRQSLGQGLEFLIYFQGNSAPDKSGLPSDRFSAERTGGSVSTLTIQRTQQEDSAVYLCASSSGQTTGELFFGEGSRLTVL.

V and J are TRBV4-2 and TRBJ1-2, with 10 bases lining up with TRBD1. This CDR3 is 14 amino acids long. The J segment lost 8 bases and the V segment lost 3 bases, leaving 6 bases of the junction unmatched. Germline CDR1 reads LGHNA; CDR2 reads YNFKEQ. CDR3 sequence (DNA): TGTGCCAGCAGCCAGTGGGGACAGGGGAGCGGCTACACCTTC. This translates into CASSQWGQGSGYTF.

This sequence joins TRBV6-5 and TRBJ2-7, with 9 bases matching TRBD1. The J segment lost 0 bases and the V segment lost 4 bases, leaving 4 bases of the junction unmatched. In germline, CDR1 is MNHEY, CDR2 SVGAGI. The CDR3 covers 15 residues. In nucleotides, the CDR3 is TGTGCCAGCAGTTCCAGACAGGGGGACTCCTACGAGCAGTACTTC. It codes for CASSSRQGDSYEQYF.

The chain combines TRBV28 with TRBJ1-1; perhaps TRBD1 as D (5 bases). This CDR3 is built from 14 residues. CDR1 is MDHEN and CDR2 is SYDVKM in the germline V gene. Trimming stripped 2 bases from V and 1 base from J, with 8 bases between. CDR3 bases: TGTGCCAGCAGTTTAGTGGGGGGGAACACTGAAGCTTTCTTT. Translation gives CASSLVGGNTEAFF.

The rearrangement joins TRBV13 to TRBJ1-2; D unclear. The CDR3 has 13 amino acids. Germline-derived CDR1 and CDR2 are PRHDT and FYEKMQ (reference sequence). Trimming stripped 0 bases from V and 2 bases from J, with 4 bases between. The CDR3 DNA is TGTGCCAGCAGCTTAGGACGGAACTATGGCTACACCTTC. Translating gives CASSLGRNYGYTF.

This CDR3 is CASSLGGFGFDTQYF. For the CDR3, the DNA is TGTGCCAGCAGCTTGGGGGGGTTTGGATTTGATACGCAGTATTTT. This chain links TRBV7-3 with TRBJ2-3; TRBD2 matches 7 bases. Germline V gene data show CDR1 as SGHTA and CDR2 as FQGTGA. The CDR3 loop spans 15 amino acids. Trimming at V came to 3 bases and at J to 6 bases, leaving 9 bases not matched to a gene.

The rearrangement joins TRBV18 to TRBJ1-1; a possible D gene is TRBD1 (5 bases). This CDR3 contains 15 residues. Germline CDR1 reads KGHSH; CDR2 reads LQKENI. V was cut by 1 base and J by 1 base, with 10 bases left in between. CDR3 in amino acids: CASSPRGDGNTEAFF. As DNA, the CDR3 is TGTGCCAGCTCACCACGGGGCGATGGGAACACTGAAGCTTTCTTT.

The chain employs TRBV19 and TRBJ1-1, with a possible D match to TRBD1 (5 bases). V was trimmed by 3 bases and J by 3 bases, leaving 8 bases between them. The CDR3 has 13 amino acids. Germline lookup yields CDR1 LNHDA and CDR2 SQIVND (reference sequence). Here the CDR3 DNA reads TGTGCCAGTAGTATCATCAGGGACACTGAAGCTTTCTTT. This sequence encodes CASSIIRDTEAFF.

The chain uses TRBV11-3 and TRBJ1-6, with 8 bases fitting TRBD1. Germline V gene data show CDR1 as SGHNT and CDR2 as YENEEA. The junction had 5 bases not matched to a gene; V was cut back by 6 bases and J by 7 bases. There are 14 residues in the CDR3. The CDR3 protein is CASRGDRFNSPLHF. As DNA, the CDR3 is TGTGCCAGCAGGGGGGACAGGTTCAATTCACCCCTCCACTTT.

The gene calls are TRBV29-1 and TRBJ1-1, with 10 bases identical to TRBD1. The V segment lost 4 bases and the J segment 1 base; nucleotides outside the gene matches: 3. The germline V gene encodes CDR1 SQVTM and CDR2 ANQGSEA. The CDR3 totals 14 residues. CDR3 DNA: TGCAGCGTTGGAGGGGACAGGGGGAACACTGAAGCTTTCTTT. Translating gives CSVGGDRGNTEAFF.

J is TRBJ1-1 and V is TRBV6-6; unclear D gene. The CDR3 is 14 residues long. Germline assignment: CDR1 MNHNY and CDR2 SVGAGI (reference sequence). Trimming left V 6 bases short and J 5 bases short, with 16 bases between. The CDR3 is CASSPIGVTTEAFF. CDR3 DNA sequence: TGTGCCAGCAGCCCCATCGGGGTGACAACTGAAGCTTTCTTT.

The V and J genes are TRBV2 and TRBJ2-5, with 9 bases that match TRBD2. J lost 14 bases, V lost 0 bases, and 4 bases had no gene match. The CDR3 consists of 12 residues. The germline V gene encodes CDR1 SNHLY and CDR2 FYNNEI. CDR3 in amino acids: CASSEAPGLAYF. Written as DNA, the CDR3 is TGTGCCAGCAGTGAAGCCCCGGGACTAGCCTACTTC.